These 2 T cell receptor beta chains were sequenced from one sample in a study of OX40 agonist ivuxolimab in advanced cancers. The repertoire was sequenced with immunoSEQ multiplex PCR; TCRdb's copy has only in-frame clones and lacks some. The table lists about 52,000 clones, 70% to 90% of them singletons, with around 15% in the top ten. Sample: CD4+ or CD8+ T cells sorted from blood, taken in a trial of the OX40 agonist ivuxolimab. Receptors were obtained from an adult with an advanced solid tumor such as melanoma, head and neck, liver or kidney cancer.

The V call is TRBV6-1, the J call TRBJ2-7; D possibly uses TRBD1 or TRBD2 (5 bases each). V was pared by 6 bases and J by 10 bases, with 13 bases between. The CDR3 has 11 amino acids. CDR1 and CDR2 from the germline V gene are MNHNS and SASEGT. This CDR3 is CASSLGDGQYF. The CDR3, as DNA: TGTGCCAGCAGCCTTGGGGACGGACAGTACTTC.

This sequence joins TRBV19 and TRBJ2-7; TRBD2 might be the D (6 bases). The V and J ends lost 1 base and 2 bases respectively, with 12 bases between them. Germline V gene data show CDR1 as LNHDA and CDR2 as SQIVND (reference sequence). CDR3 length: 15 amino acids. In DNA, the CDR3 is TGTGCCAGTAGTATAGTTCTGCGGGAAACCTACGAGCAGTACTTC. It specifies CASSIVLRETYEQYF.